This entry lists 26 T cell receptor beta chains sequenced from one sample in a study of T cells after yellow fever vaccination. TCRdb fed the 5' RACE reads into MiXCR, producing one record per CDR3 protein. The sample contains 500,000 to 650,000 distinct CDR3 sequences, 10% to 15% of which appear only once. The sample consisted of PBMCs, taken on the day of the yellow fever booster vaccination. The source is a man aged 30 to 39 who received the YFV17D yellow fever vaccine.

There are many counts of this clonotype. The V call is TRBV7-6, the J call TRBJ2-1; a possible D gene is TRBD1 (6 bases). The CDR3 runs 16 residues. Germline-derived CDR1 and CDR2 are SGHVS and FNYEAQ. V dropped 2 bases and J dropped 3 bases, with 14 bases sitting between them. In DNA, the CDR3 is TGTGCCAGCAGCTTAATTATCATAGGGGGCTACAATGAGCAGTTCTTC. As protein: CASSLIIIGGYNEQFF.

The CDR3 DNA reads TGTGCCACCGGGAAGGGGTCAGAGACCCAGTACTTC. It specifies CATGKGSETQYF. The chain is built from TRBV15 and TRBJ2-5, with D possibly TRBD1 on 5 matching bases. The CDR3 contains 12 residues. CDR1 and CDR2 (germline): LNHNV, YYDKDF (reference sequence). The ends were cut back, 8 bases at V and 4 bases at J, with 11 bases in the middle.

The chain is built from TRBV20-1 and TRBJ2-3; D gene ambiguous. The CDR3 consists of 13 residues. Germline-derived CDR1 and CDR2 are DFQATT and SNEGSKA (reference sequence). Trimming stripped 5 bases from V and 8 bases from J, with 17 bases between. CDR3: CSAPLTPLATQYF. CDR3 nucleotide sequence: TGCAGTGCTCCTCTGACACCCCTGGCTACGCAGTATTTT.

This clonotype has a handful of counts. The V call is TRBV7-9, the J call TRBJ2-1; 13 bases agree with TRBD2. The CDR3 covers 17 residues. J lost 6 bases, V lost 0 bases, and 5 bases had no gene match. Per germline, CDR1 SEHNR and CDR2 FQNEAQ (reference sequence). The CDR3 DNA reads as TGTGCCAGCAGCTTAGCTACTAGCGGGAGGGCCGGCAATGAGCAGTTCTTC. Translation gives CASSLATSGRAGNEQFF.

Only a few counts were recorded for this clonotype. One end of the junction is discordant with germline, which a read error may explain. This chain connects TRBV29-1 to TRBJ2-5; no clear D gene. CDR1 and CDR2 (germline): SQVTM, ANQGSEA. The CDR3 length is 12 residues. The CDR3 nucleotides are TGCAGCGTGCACCTGACCGGGCCCCTCGATCACTTC. As protein: CSVHLTGPLDHF.

The J gene is TRBJ2-7, the V gene TRBV20-1, with a tentative D call TRBD2 (6 bases). Germline CDR1 is DFQATT and CDR2 is SNEGSKA (reference sequence). The CDR3 length is 16 residues. This CDR3 is CSGFGYRGGTSYEQYF. As DNA, the CDR3 is TGCAGCGGGTTCGGCTACCGGGGCGGGACCTCCTACGAGCAGTACTTC.

J is TRBJ2-7 and V is TRBV6-5; D gene unclear. Trimming left V 0 bases short and J 1 base short, with 13 bases between. The CDR3 has 16 amino acids. Germline-derived CDR1 and CDR2 are MNHEY and SVGAGI. The CDR3 nucleotides are TGTGCCAGCAGTTACTCGAGAGACACCGAATCCTACGAGCAGTACTTC. It encodes CASSYSRDTESYEQYF.

There are a few counts of this clonotype. The genes are TRBV6-4 and TRBJ2-1; D not resolved. The CDR3 is 13 amino acids. Germline assignment: CDR1 MRHNA and CDR2 SNTAGT. V gave up 2 bases and J gave up 9 bases, with 11 bases separating them. CDR3 sequence (DNA): TGTGCCAGCAGTGACGAATCATTTAGTGAGCAGTTCTTC. Translated: CASSDESFSEQFF.

The CDR3 spells CASSFGGRSFGEQYF. CDR3 bases: TGTGCCAGCAGCTTCGGGGGGAGGTCCTTCGGAGAGCAGTACTTC. This chain uses TRBV5-6 with TRBJ2-7, with 7 bases that match TRBD2. The trim removed 2 bases at V and 7 bases at J, leaving 12 bases unmatched. Germline V gene sequence: CDR1 SGHDT, CDR2 YYEEEE. The CDR3 length is 15 residues.

The V gene is TRBV7-9, the J gene TRBJ2-5, with D hard to call. The CDR3 consists of 16 residues. CDR1 is SEHNR and CDR2 is FQNEAQ in the germline V gene (reference sequence). V lost 4 bases, J lost 1 base, and 16 bases lay in between. CDR3: CASSSRITRLQETQYF. CDR3 nucleotides: TGTGCCAGCAGCTCGAGGATCACAAGACTCCAAGAGACCCAGTACTTC.

This clonotype was seen at least ten times. The V gene is TRBV7-2, the J gene TRBJ1-5, with D perhaps matching TRBD1 (6 bases). The CDR3 contains 14 residues. CDR1 SGHTA and CDR2 FQGNSA come from the germline V gene. Trimming cost V 6 bases and J 7 bases, with 16 bases left between them. This CDR3 is CASSLQGISQPQHF. In nucleotides, the CDR3 is TGTGCCAGCAGTTTACAGGGAATAAGCCAGCCCCAGCATTTT.

This clonotype was seen only a few times. DNA for the CDR3: TGTGCCTGGACCCCAGCCCCCCCGGACGTTGGCTACGAGCAGTACTTC. Translation gives CAWTPAPPDVGYEQYF. The V gene is TRBV30, the J gene TRBJ2-7; the D is unclear. V gave up 4 bases and J gave up 3 bases, with 22 bases separating them. This CDR3 has 16 amino acids. CDR1 is GTSNPN and CDR2 is SVGIG in the germline V gene (reference sequence).

CDR3 in amino acids: CASSLETSGRKTQYF. CDR3 in DNA: TGTGCCAGCAGCTTGGAGACTAGCGGGAGAAAGACCCAGTACTTC. The chain is built from TRBV5-5 and TRBJ2-5; 12 bases are shared with TRBD2. The trim removed 0 bases at V and 6 bases at J, leaving 3 bases unmatched. The CDR3 extends over 15 amino acids. Germline CDR1 and CDR2: SGHKS and YYEKEE (reference sequence).

The rearrangement joins TRBV9 to TRBJ2-2, with a tentative D call TRBD2 (5 bases). The V and J ends lost 4 bases and 4 bases respectively, with 14 bases between them. Germline V gives CDR1 SGDLS, CDR2 YYNGEE. The CDR3 is made up of 15 amino acids. CDR3 nucleotides: TGTGCCAGCAGCCCCGCAGCGGATGGCACCGGGGAGCTGTTTTTT. It yields the protein CASSPAADGTGELFF.

With respect to this clonotype: At one of its ends the junction is not consistent with the germline gene, which may arise from a read error. CDR3 residues: CASSQETIGPDTPYF. CDR3 in DNA: TGCGCCAGCAGCCAAGAAACGATAGGTCCAGATACGCCGTATTTT. The V and J genes are TRBV4-3 and TRBJ2-3; no firm D call. From germline, CDR1 is LGHNA and CDR2 YSLEER. The CDR3 has 15 amino acids.

J is TRBJ1-1 and V is TRBV7-6; D is uncertain. This CDR3 is built from 13 residues. CDR1 SGHVS and CDR2 FNYEAQ come from the germline V gene. The ends were cut back, 5 bases at V and 5 bases at J, with 12 bases in the middle. CDR3 nucleotides: TGTGCCAGCAGCCAAGCCTGGGAGACTGAAGCTTTCTTT. Protein: CASSQAWETEAFF.

The genes are TRBV20-1 and TRBJ2-3; D is possibly TRBD1 (6 bases). CDR1 and CDR2 from the germline V gene are DFQATT and SNEGSKA (reference sequence). This CDR3 is built from 15 residues. V lost 8 bases and J 1 base, leaving 19 bases between the germline ends. CDR3 region: CSSDETGLGTDTQYF. The CDR3, as DNA: TGCAGTTCTGACGAAACAGGGCTTGGCACAGATACGCAGTATTTT.

This clonotype occurred many times. The rearrangement joins TRBV7-2 to TRBJ2-1; 7 nucleotides agree with TRBD2. Trimming cost V 4 bases and J 0 bases; bases outside gene matches: 9. The CDR3 spans 17 residues. CDR1 SGHTA and CDR2 FQGNSA come from the germline V gene. The CDR3 loop is CASSSVAGGSSYNEQFF. In DNA form, the CDR3 reads TGTGCCAGCAGCTCGGTAGCGGGCGGGTCCTCCTACAATGAGCAGTTCTTC.

This chain connects TRBV20-1 to TRBJ2-1, with TRBD2 matching over 10 bases. Germline CDR1 DFQATT, CDR2 SNEGSKA (reference sequence). V gave up 5 bases and J gave up 3 bases; unmatched junction bases: 4. This CDR3 region has 14 residues. The chain's CDR3 is CSAWGTSDYNEQFF. CDR3 nucleotides: TGCAGTGCTTGGGGGACTAGCGACTACAATGAGCAGTTCTTC.

V and J are TRBV11-1 and TRBJ2-5; D gene ambiguous. The CDR3 contains 13 residues. With 0 bases removed from V and 5 bases from J, the gap between germline ends came to 7 bases. CDR1 and CDR2 from the germline V gene are SGHAT and FQDESV (reference sequence). CDR3 region: CASSLAAYETQYF. Here the CDR3 DNA reads TGTGCCAGCAGCTTAGCGGCTTACGAGACCCAGTACTTC.

This clonotype turned up a few times. V gene TRBV7-2 combines with J gene TRBJ2-1; D ambiguous. V gave up 3 bases and J gave up 8 bases, with 11 bases separating them. Germline V CDR1 and CDR2: SGHTA, FQGNSA. The CDR3 contains 13 residues. CDR3 sequence (DNA): TGTGCCAGCAGCTTTTCACCTAACGATGAGCAGTTCTTC. Translating it yields CASSFSPNDEQFF.

The chain is built from TRBV10-3 and TRBJ2-1; 9 nucleotides align to TRBD1. The CDR3 consists of 16 residues. Germline CDR1 and CDR2: ENHRY and SYGVKD. The trim removed 8 bases at V and 9 bases at J, leaving 17 bases unmatched. The CDR3 loop reads CAISQEEDRGRGEQFF. The CDR3 region has the DNA TGTGCCATCTCCCAGGAAGAGGACAGGGGTCGGGGTGAGCAGTTCTTC.

V gene TRBV10-3 combines with J gene TRBJ2-5; possibly TRBD1 for D (5 bases). In germline, CDR1 is ENHRY, CDR2 SYGVKD. The CDR3 is 14 amino acids. With 3 bases removed from V and 3 bases from J, the gap between germline ends came to 11 bases. The chain's CDR3 is CAISDLQGEETQYF. The DNA of the CDR3 is TGTGCCATCAGTGACCTTCAGGGTGAAGAGACCCAGTACTTC.

There are a few counts of this clonotype. The chain employs TRBV5-1 and TRBJ2-1; 8 positions match TRBD1. V shed 4 bases, J shed 3 bases, and the junction held 6 bases outside the gene matches. Germline CDR1 and CDR2: SGHRS and YFSETQ. The CDR3 totals 15 residues. The CDR3 sequence is CASSTGQGGYNEQFF. The CDR3 nucleotides are TGCGCCAGCAGCACCGGACAGGGAGGCTACAATGAGCAGTTCTTC. Full variable domain (missing parts from reference TRBV5-1 and TRBJ2-1): KAGVTQTPRYLIKTRGQQVTLSCSPISGHRSVSWYQQTPGQGLQFLFEYFSETQRNKGNFPGRFSGRQFSNSRSEMNVSTLELGDSALYLCASSTGQGGYNEQFFGPGTRLTVL.

The chain couples TRBV14 to TRBJ2-3; D remains ambiguous. The V end lost 1 base, the J end lost 3 bases, and 11 bases lay between the germline ends. Per germline, CDR1 SGHDN and CDR2 FVKESK. CDR3 length: 15 residues. The CDR3 nucleotides are TGTGCCAGCAGCCAAGCTCTAGTCACGACAGATACGCAGTATTTT. It codes for CASSQALVTTDTQYF.

This clonotype has more than one count but fewer than ten. This CDR3 reads CASTALYGYTF. CDR3 sequence (DNA): TGTGCCAGCACTGCGCTCTATGGCTACACCTTC. J is TRBJ1-2 and V is TRBV28; D gene ambiguous. Per the germline V gene, CDR1 is MDHEN and CDR2 is SYDVKM. Trimming took 7 bases from V and 4 from J, leaving 7 bases between them. The CDR3 sequence is 11 residues long.